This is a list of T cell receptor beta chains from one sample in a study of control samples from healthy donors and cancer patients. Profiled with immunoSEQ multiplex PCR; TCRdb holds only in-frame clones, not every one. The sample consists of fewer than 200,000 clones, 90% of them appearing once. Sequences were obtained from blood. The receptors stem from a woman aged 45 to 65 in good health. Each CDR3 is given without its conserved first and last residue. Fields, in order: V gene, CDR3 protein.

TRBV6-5 ASRAAREGSPLH
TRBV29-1 SITRQGGREKLF
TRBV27 ASRQLGTGGYEQY
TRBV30 AWKDRVDGYT
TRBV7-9 ASSSGGRNTQY
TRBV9 ASNYGGGSDEQY
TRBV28 ASSLSRDPVEAF
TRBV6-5 ASSYSISSLGDEQY
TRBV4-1 ASSQEWKLF
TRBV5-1 ASSLGIHRVSNSPLH
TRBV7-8 ASSLGGAGPQH
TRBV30 AWSPRGRGPNQPQH
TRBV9 ASASGNYNEQF
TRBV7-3 ASSLGAGGGTDTQY
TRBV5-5 ASSLLASTGELF
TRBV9 ASSPSGPGTLDTQY
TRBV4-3 ASSQSGAGELF
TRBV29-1 SVEQGGDQPQH
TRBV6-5 ASSYSGSGSQPQH
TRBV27 ASSLSFIAGELF
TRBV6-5 ASSIRQVTPEKLF
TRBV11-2 ASSLVSGSVQY
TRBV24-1 ATSGGAEEKLF
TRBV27 ASSDRPLSYEQY
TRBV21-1 ASSRGGYT
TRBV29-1 SVVTEAS
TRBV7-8 ASSSRQGAKEKLF
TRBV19 ASREGTGPYNEQF
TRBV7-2 ASSKRQGGYT
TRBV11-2 ASSALQGLYEQY
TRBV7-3 ASGAGETQY
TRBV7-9 AQHDSAVEQF
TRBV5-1 ASSRSGSANNEQF
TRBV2 ASSQEGQVPGPQH
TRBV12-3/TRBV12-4 ASSLGGTYEQY
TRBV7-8 ASSNGRNTIY
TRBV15 ATSRAGGQGAEKLF
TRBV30 AWSSDRGYYGYT
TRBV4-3 ASSRTSGGADTQY
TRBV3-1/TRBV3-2 ASSQIYISAGPGVETQY
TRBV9 ASSVGIGKETQY
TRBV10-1 ASSESKGQSTEAF
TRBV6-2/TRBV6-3 ASSPGQGAWYGYT
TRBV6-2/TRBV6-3 ASSLAERTEAF
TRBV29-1 SVTGKLEETQY
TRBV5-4 ASSPKGQANTGELF
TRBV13 ASSPLAGGRADTQY
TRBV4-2 ASSQDLMGPGANVLT
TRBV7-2 ASTRLGRNEKLF
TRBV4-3 ASSQEIKGSSYNEQF
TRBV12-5 ASGLGRSNNEQF
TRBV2 AFARTQVAKNIQY
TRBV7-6 ASSLGTGTGTLGGEQF
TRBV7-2 ASARGLGETQY
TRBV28 ASSLGGTSGGARETQY
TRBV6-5 ASSRSGRLNEQF